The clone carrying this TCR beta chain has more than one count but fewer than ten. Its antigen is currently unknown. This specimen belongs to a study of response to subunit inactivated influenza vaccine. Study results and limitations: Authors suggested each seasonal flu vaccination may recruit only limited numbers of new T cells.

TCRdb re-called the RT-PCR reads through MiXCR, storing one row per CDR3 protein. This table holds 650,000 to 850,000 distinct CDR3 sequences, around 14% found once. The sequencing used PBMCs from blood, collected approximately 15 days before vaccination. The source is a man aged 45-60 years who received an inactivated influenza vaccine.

CDR3 residues: CASSVQGQVTYEQYF. CDR3 bases: TGCGCCAGCAGCGTACAGGGACAGGTTACCTACGAGCAGTACTTC. V and J are TRBV5-1 and TRBJ2-7, with 8 bases matching TRBD1. CDR3 length: 15 amino acids. From germline, CDR1 is SGHRS and CDR2 YFSETQ. With V trimmed by 4 bases and J by 2 bases, 8 bases remained unmatched.